Listed below are T cell receptor beta chains from one sample, sequenced in a study of cytomegalovirus exposure and HLA in healthy donors. Produced via immunoSEQ multiplex PCR; TCRdb's table is partial and in-frame only. The table includes 200,000 to 250,000 clones, 75% to 90% detected once. The sequenced sample was PBMCs. The source is a woman aged 25 to 45 in good health and CMV-seropositive. Both conserved end residues are part of each CDR3. The D gene is left open where the match is weak. Rows give clone size only sometimes, using once, few, many, or a class for an expanded clone.

TRBV11-2,TRBD2,TRBJ2-1,NA,TGTGCCAGCAGGCCGGGACTAGCGGGAGTCGAATGGAATGAGCAGTTCTTC,CASRPGLAGVEWNEQFF
TRBV27,NA,TRBJ2-5,NA,TGTGCCAGCAGTTTGAGGGGAGAGACCCAGTACTTC,CASSLRGETQYF
TRBV6-1,TRBD1,TRBJ1-1,NA,TGTGCCGGACTTCGGACAGGGGGTAACACTGAAGCTTTCTTT,CAGLRTGGNTEAFF
TRBV6-5,NA,TRBJ1-1,NA,TGTGCCAGCAGTTACTCGAAGCCGAACACTGAAGCTTTCTTT,CASSYSKPNTEAFF
TRBV18,NA,TRBJ2-4,NA,TGTGCCAGCTCACCACCATCACAGAGAGCCAAAAACATTCAGTACTTC,CASSPPSQRAKNIQYF
TRBV30,TRBD2,TRBJ2-7,NA,TGTGCCTGGGGGGGACTAGCGGGAGCCGGCGAGCAGTACTTC,CAWGGLAGAGEQYF
TRBV29-1,NA,TRBJ2-3,NA,TGCAGCGTGGCCCCCCCTCCGGGAGATACGCAGTATTTT,CSVAPPPGDTQYF
TRBV5-4,NA,TRBJ1-1,NA,TGTGCCAGCAGCTTGGGTGGGGTAAGGAACACTGAAGCTTTCTTT,CASSLGGVRNTEAFF
TRBV7-8,NA,TRBJ2-3,NA,TGTGCCAGCAGCTACCGGACTAGCACAGATACGCAGTATTTT,CASSYRTSTDTQYF
TRBV6-5,TRBD1,TRBJ2-7,NA,TGTGCCAGCAGCCCTAGACAGGGCGCCTACGAGCAGTACTTC,CASSPRQGAYEQYF
TRBV5-4,TRBD2,TRBJ2-7,NA,TGTGCCAGCAGCCCGCGCCTAGCGGGATCCTACGAGCAGTACTTC,CASSPRLAGSYEQYF
TRBV30,NA,TRBJ1-4,NA,TGTGCCTGGAGTGGGACACCAAGGGAGGAGCTTGAAAAACTGTTTTTT,CAWSGTPREELEKLFF
TRBV29-1,TRBD2,TRBJ2-7,NA,TGCAGCGTTTCAACTAGCGGGAGTTCCTACGAGCAGTACTTC,CSVSTSGSSYEQYF
TRBV2,NA,TRBJ1-5,NA,TGTGCCAGCAGCCGGACTACGAACAATCAGCCCCAGCATTTT,CASSRTTNNQPQHF
TRBV29-1,NA,TRBJ1-4,NA,TGCAGCGTTGAATATCGCGCGATGGGGACTAATGAAAAACTGTTTTTT,CSVEYRAMGTNEKLFF
TRBV15,NA,TRBJ1-1,NA,TGTGCCACCAGCAGAGATTGGGGCGGCGCTGAAGCTTTCTTT,CATSRDWGGAEAFF
TRBV10-3,NA,TRBJ1-2,NA,TGTGCCATCAGGGATTCAGGGTATGGCTACACCTTC,CAIRDSGYGYTF
TRBV28,NA,TRBJ2-1,NA,TGTGCCAGCAGTCAGGAAGGGGTGGACTACAATGAGCAGTTCTTC,CASSQEGVDYNEQFF
TRBV2,NA,TRBJ1-1,NA,TGTGCCAAGACCTGGGGGGGAAACACTGAAGCTTTCTTT,CAKTWGGNTEAFF
TRBV10-3,NA,TRBJ1-2,NA,TGTGCCATCAAGTCCGACAGGCGCCTCCCCTATGGCTACACCTTC,CAIKSDRRLPYGYTF
TRBV19,NA,TRBJ1-4,NA,TGTGCCAGTAGTGGAATGGACATTCCTAATGAAAAACTGTTTTTT,CASSGMDIPNEKLFF
TRBV28,NA,TRBJ1-5,NA,TGTGCCAGCAGTTTACTTGTCAATCAGCCCCAGCATTTT,CASSLLVNQPQHF
TRBV30,NA,TRBJ1-3,NA,TGTGCCTGGAGTCCAACGACATCTGGAAACACCATATATTTT,CAWSPTTSGNTIYF
TRBV27,NA,TRBJ2-1,NA,TGTGCCAGCAGTCCGACCCCCTACAATGAGCAGTTCTTC,CASSPTPYNEQFF
TRBV9,TRBD2,TRBJ2-3,NA,TGTGCCAGCAGCGCGGGGGGGACCTCTAGCACAGATACGCAGTATTTT,CASSAGGTSSTDTQYF
TRBV5-1,TRBD2,TRBJ2-7,once,TGCGCCAGCAGCTTAGCTAGCGGGAACGAGCAGTACTTC,CASSLASGNEQYF
TRBV27,NA,TRBJ2-7,NA,TGTGCCAGCAGTTTAGCGGGGCCCGGAGGCCACGAGCAGTACTTC,CASSLAGPGGHEQYF
TRBV4-1,NA,TRBJ1-5,NA,TGCGCCAGCAGCCAAGGGGCAGGGAGCAATCAGCCCCAGCATTTT,CASSQGAGSNQPQHF
TRBV7-9,NA,TRBJ1-1,NA,TGTGCCAGCAGCTTGACAGTTAACACTGAAGCTTTCTTT,CASSLTVNTEAFF
TRBV27,TRBD2,TRBJ2-7,NA,TGTGCCAGCAGTTTATCGATACCTAGCGGGAGCAGGTCCTACGAGCAGTACTTC,CASSLSIPSGSRSYEQYF
TRBV6-1,NA,TRBJ1-1,few,TGTGCCAGCAGCGAAACAGGATCTTACACTGAAGCTTTCTTT,CASSETGSYTEAFF